Only a few counts were recorded for the clone carrying this TCR beta chain. Its antigen is still unknown. Gene names and germline refer to mouse. With the read ending 4 residues before the CDR3 end, the germline J gene is used to fill in that end. This sample also contains other DNA sequences that code for the same CDR3. This CDR3 comprises 15 residues. CDR1 NSQYPW and CDR2 LRSPGD come from the germline V gene (reference sequence). V was clipped by 0 bases and J by 2 bases; unmatched bases: 2. The data stem from a study of CD8+ T cells in alopecia areata. Study overall: The 7-10-week-old female C3H/HeJ mice were given skin taken from approximately 6-13-month-old C3H/HeJ graft donors that had spontaneous alopecia.

Study-wide results and caveats: Against the mouse data, patients shared TCRs less clearly, possibly for HLA reasons. Affected scalp, especially in alopecia totalis/universalis, had a higher clonality than normal scalp did.

The authors sorted pooled cutaneous lymph node cells using CD4, CD8alpha, NKG2D, NKG2ACE and other markers. Reverse transcribed after extraction, RNA yielded cDNA as the sequencing template. Generated by immunoSEQ multiplex PCR, the TCRdb table keeps only in-frame clones and is missing some. The sample presents more than 250,000 clones, none singletons. Material for sequencing was CD4+ T cells sorted from a lymph node. The chain joins TRBV1 to TRBJ2-5; 7 positions match TRBD2. The TCR was taken from a C3H/HeJ mouse with alopecia areata. MHC haplotype: H2-k. The sequenced part of the CDR3 DNA is TGCACCTGCAGTGCAGATGCTGGGGGCCAAGAC. It is translated as CTCSADAGGQD. The entire CDR3 reads CTCSADAGGQDTQYF.